This paragraph reports one T cell receptor beta chain. The antigen it recognizes is unknown. Per-base qualities were not stored, and no clone one base away is much larger. After removal of 5 bases from V and 4 bases from J, the junction retains 4 bases not matched to a gene. There are 13 amino acids in the CDR3, from cysteine to phenylalanine inclusive. The CDR3 DNA has 39 bases and is translated from base 1. The germline V gene sets CDR1 to SNHLY and CDR2 to FYNNEI. The protocol used for the library was the immunoSEQ multiplex PCR assay. From the authors' description of their analysis: A statistical classification framework was built for diagnosing cytomegalovirus status from the catalog of TCR beta chain sequences. TCRdb re-hosts the immuneACCESS table, in-frame sequences only. Its copies lack some clones; in the studies checked, an unresolved V gene accounts for under half of them, and the cause for the rest is not known. The DNA gave D and trimming, while V, J and clone size come from that table. The sample table lists fewer than 350,000 clones, more than 75% of them with a count of one. Approximately 0.94% of the sample goes to the ten largest clones.

This entry comes from a study of cytomegalovirus exposure and HLA in healthy donors (dated by TCRdb to about 2017). Notes on the research overall: According to a later analysis, the 100 to 150 validation repertoires were produced on the same platform as the approximately 690 repertoires of the first cohort. The aim of the study was to test whether cataloging public T cell receptors could identify signatures of past pathogen exposure. In addition to the first cohort of 650 to 800 subjects, a separate validation cohort of approximately 130 different subjects was used. The study combined high-throughput TCR immunosequencing, statistical association of individual TCRs with disease status, and machine learning to predict cytomegalovirus infection status.

Donors formed part of the validation cohort, which comprised 120 subjects and was distinct from the first cohort of 690 or so subjects. General study outcomes and caveats: Most TCR sequences were seen in very few donors, while some public TCRs were found in many individuals. Three of the identified cytomegalovirus-associated TCR beta chains were confirmed in vitro to be specific for cytomegalovirus antigens. The authors suggested that the approach could potentially be extended to other disease states and immunological phenotypes. The classifier was reported to diagnose cytomegalovirus status with high specificity and sensitivity in both the original and validation cohorts. The validation cohort had no HLA typing available for a later analysis, so co-occurrence within that cohort was assessed over all 120 or so repertoires. A total of 150 to 200 TCR beta chains were listed by the study as associated with cytomegalovirus. A later analysis found that TCRs clustered in the first cohort also tended to co-occur in the 110 or so validation repertoires, with 94% of cluster scores above 0.

The receptor's source is a woman aged 18-29 years in good health and CMV-seronegative. Recombination joined TRBV2 with TRBJ1-1; 7 central nucleotides agree with TRBD1. The sample comprised PBMCs. The DNA is TGTGCCAGCAGTACCGGGACAGTCACTGAAGCTTTCTTT. Translated, this gives CASSTGTVTEAFF. Here the CDR3 is joined to the reference TRBV2 and TRBJ1-1 genes, and the full variable domain is: EPEVTQTPSHQVTQMGQEVILRCVPISNHLYFYWYRQILGQKVEFLVSFYNNEISEKSEIFDDQFSVERPDGSNFTLKIRSTKLEDSAMYFCASSTGTVTEAFFGQGTRLTVV.